The 30 T cell receptor beta chains in this list originate from one sample, sequenced in a study of T cells in Graves' hyperthyroidism and ophthalmopathy. TCR beta CDR3 region amplification was performed from RNA transcripts. The HTBI primer set drove a first-round RT-PCR of the TCR CDR3. MiXCR, applied by TCRdb to the multiplex PCR reads, yields one record per CDR3 protein. The table has 250,000 or so distinct CDR3 sequences, roughly 14% seen once. The sequenced material came from blood. Receptor source: a woman aged 40 to 50 with Graves' hyperthyroidism that later progressed to Graves' ophthalmopathy.

This clonotype came up many times. The J gene is TRBJ1-1, the V gene TRBV27, with TRBD1 matching 10 bases. Trimming at V came to 3 bases and at J to 1 base, leaving 11 bases not matched to a gene. The CDR3 is 18 amino acids. Germline assignment: CDR1 MNHEY and CDR2 SMNVEV (reference sequence). CDR3 residues: CASSLSRDRGGGNTEAFF. CDR3 nucleotides: TGTGCCAGCAGTTTGTCCCGGGACAGGGGAGGTGGGAACACTGAAGCTTTCTTT.

There are many counts of this clonotype. CDR3 in DNA: TGTGCCACCTCCAGGGCCTTGGGGCCCCTCCACTTT. Its protein product is CATSRALGPLHF. The chain couples TRBV24-1 to TRBJ1-6; possibly TRBD1 for D (5 bases). Germline V gives CDR1 KGHDR, CDR2 SFDVKD. The CDR3 sequence is 12 residues long. Deletions cut 9 bases from V and 13 bases from J, with 15 bases between.

Note on this clonotype: The final CDR3 position lacks the conserved phenylalanine or tryptophan, pointing to a likely read error. The chain is built from TRBV6-1 and TRBJ1-1; 8 bases line up with TRBD1. This CDR3 is built from 15 residues. The ends lost 5 bases at V and 1 base at J; junction bases unmatched: 6. In germline, CDR1 is MNHNS, CDR2 SASEGT. This chain's CDR3 is CASSTDRAANTEAFS. DNA of the CDR3: TGTGCCAGCAGTACGGACAGGGCTGCGAACACTGAAGCTTTCTCT.

The rearrangement links TRBV6-2 or TRBV6-3 to TRBJ1-3, with D maybe TRBD1 (5 bases). The ends were cut back, 7 bases at V and 0 bases at J, with 16 bases in the middle. CDR3 length: 16 residues. Germline V gene data show CDR1 as MNHEY and CDR2 as SVGEGT. Written as DNA, the CDR3 is TGTGCCAGCACCACGACAGTGGGGGGCTCTGGAAACACCATATATTTT. This codes for CASTTTVGGSGNTIYF.

Concerning this clonotype itself: A much larger clone differs from this one at a single base, so this may be a read error. V is TRBV4-1 and J is TRBJ2-7; tentatively, D is TRBD1 (6 bases). Trimming removed 7 bases from V and 4 bases from J, with 20 bases in between. Germline V CDR1 and CDR2: MGHRA, YSYEKL. This CDR3 is 15 amino acids long. CDR3 residues: CASIPYRALGYEQYF. CDR3 in DNA: TGCGCCAGCATCCCCTACAGGGCCTTGGGTTACGAGCAGTACTTC.

This chain connects TRBV20-1 to TRBJ2-7, with 10 bases lining up with TRBD1. This CDR3 region has 13 residues. The germline V gene encodes CDR1 DFQATT and CDR2 SNEGSKA (reference sequence). The V gene end was trimmed by 5 bases and the J gene end by 6 bases; junction bases not matched to a gene: 7. CDR3 in amino acids: CSAPGTGAGEQYF. CDR3 DNA sequence: TGCAGTGCTCCCGGGACAGGGGCGGGCGAGCAGTACTTC.

This clonotype was recorded at least ten times. The gene calls are TRBV12-3 or TRBV12-4 and TRBJ1-4, with 7 bases identical to TRBD1. This CDR3 has 14 residues. Trimming took 5 bases from V and 5 from J; bases not matched to a gene: 5. CDR3 loop: CASSLGTVNEKLFF. DNA of the CDR3: TGTGCCAGCAGTCTTGGGACAGTAAATGAAAAACTGTTTTTT.

The chain carries TRBV12-3 or TRBV12-4 and TRBJ2-1; 7 positions match TRBD2. The CDR3 is 19 amino acids. V shed 5 bases, J shed 2 bases, and the junction held 18 bases outside the gene matches. The CDR3 here is CASSRYSRGVAGTYNEQFF. DNA of the CDR3: TGTGCCAGCAGTCGCTATAGTAGAGGGGTAGCGGGTACCTACAATGAGCAGTTCTTC.

This clonotype was counted ten times or more. J is TRBJ2-3 and V is TRBV9; D is ambiguous. Germline assignment: CDR1 SGDLS and CDR2 YYNGEE. Trimming took 4 bases from V and 2 from J, leaving 14 bases between them. The CDR3 spans 15 residues. The CDR3: CASSPSSAITDTQYF. In DNA form, the CDR3 reads TGTGCCAGCAGCCCATCCTCTGCCATCACAGATACGCAGTATTTT.

This clonotype has at least ten counts. The CDR3 loop reads CASSTRRGGNTEAFF. The CDR3 DNA follows: TGTGCCAGCAGTACCCGGAGGGGGGGGAACACTGAAGCTTTCTTT. This chain connects TRBV28 to TRBJ1-1; D perhaps matches TRBD1 (6 bases). The germline V gene has CDR1 MDHEN and CDR2 SYDVKM. V dropped 5 bases and J dropped 1 base, with 14 bases sitting between them. The CDR3 has 15 residues.

The rearrangement joins TRBV11-2 to TRBJ1-1, with 8 nucleotides matching TRBD1. Germline loops: CDR1 SGHAT, CDR2 FQNNGV. Trimming removed 5 bases from V and 3 bases from J; junction bases left unmatched: 5. The CDR3 length is 14 residues. The CDR3 loop is CASSRQGIDTEAFF. The CDR3 DNA sequence: TGTGCCAGCAGCCGACAGGGGATAGACACTGAAGCTTTCTTT.

Turning to this clonotype: A much bigger clone sits one base away, suggesting this may be a read error. This chain uses TRBV7-2 with TRBJ2-7; 10 bases line up with TRBD2. Germline-derived CDR1 and CDR2 are SGHTA and FQGNSA. The CDR3 contains 16 residues. In nucleotides, the CDR3 is TGTGCCAGCAGCGCCTACACTAGCGGGGCCTCCTACGAGCAGTGCTTC. Amino acids: CASSAYTSGASYEQCF.

This clonotype was observed once. The rearrangement uses TRBV28 and TRBJ1-6; 11 bases line up with TRBD1. CDR1 and CDR2 (germline): MDHEN, SYDVKM. The trim removed 5 bases at V and 9 bases at J, leaving 9 bases unmatched. This CDR3 has 16 amino acids. CDR3 nucleotides: TGTGCCAGCAGTCCCGGGACAGGGGGAAGAAGTTCACCCCTCCACTTT. It yields the protein CASSPGTGGRSSPLHF.

The V and J genes are TRBV20-1 and TRBJ1-2; D gene uncertain. The CDR3 length is 14 residues. The ends were cut back, 0 bases at V and 4 bases at J, with 12 bases in the middle. The germline V gene encodes CDR1 DFQATT and CDR2 SNEGSKA (reference sequence). The CDR3: CSARDHGASYGYTF. The CDR3 DNA follows: TGCAGTGCTAGAGATCACGGTGCGAGCTATGGCTACACCTTC.

The table lists this clonotype with many counts. The chain uses TRBV6-5 and TRBJ2-5, with TRBD1 matching over 7 bases. This CDR3 region has 17 residues. The junction had 9 bases not matched to a gene; V was cut back by 0 bases and J by 2 bases. Germline-derived CDR1 and CDR2 are MNHEY and SVGAGI. CDR3 DNA: TGTGCCAGCAGTTACTCGCCGGGTCTCAGGGGGCAAGAGACCCAGTACTTC. This sequence encodes CASSYSPGLRGQETQYF.

This clonotype appeared many times. The chain uses TRBV11-2 and TRBJ2-7, with 7 bases identical to TRBD2. Trimming removed 1 base from V and 7 bases from J; junction bases left unmatched: 10. The length of the CDR3 is 15 residues. Germline values: CDR1 SGHAT, CDR2 FQNNGV. CDR3 in amino acids: CASSLGGSPGSEQYF. CDR3 nucleotide sequence: TGTGCCAGCAGCTTAGGCGGGAGCCCCGGTTCGGAGCAGTACTTC.

This clonotype was picked up many times. This rearrangement joins TRBV27 to TRBJ2-7, with D perhaps matching TRBD1 (5 bases). Looked up from germline, CDR1 is MNHEY and CDR2 is SMNVEV (reference sequence). V shed 8 bases and J shed 4 bases, with 15 bases lying between them. The CDR3 totals 13 residues. CDR3 loop: CASSWQGNYEQYF. The CDR3 DNA sequence: TGTGCCAGCTCTTGGCAGGGAAATTACGAGCAGTACTTC.

This clonotype was recorded many times. The V call is TRBV20-1, the J call TRBJ2-7; D unresolved. Trimming cost V 6 bases and J 2 bases, with 8 bases left between them. The CDR3 has 11 residues. From germline, CDR1 is DFQATT and CDR2 SNEGSKA (reference sequence). The CDR3 protein is CSARAAYEQYF. The CDR3 bases are TGCAGTGCCCGCGCCGCCTACGAGCAGTACTTC.

This clonotype was detected many times. The rearrangement links TRBV20-1 to TRBJ2-1; no definite D call. The germline V and J ends were trimmed by 0 bases and 0 bases, with 12 bases remaining between them. The CDR3 loop spans 16 amino acids. Per germline, CDR1 DFQATT and CDR2 SNEGSKA (reference sequence). CDR3 bases: TGCAGTGCTAGAGATTTGGCCCGAAGCTCCTACAATGAGCAGTTCTTC. Its translation is CSARDLARSSYNEQFF.

This chain joins TRBV27 and TRBJ2-2; TRBD1 agrees at 9 bases. The CDR3 runs 14 residues. V lost 6 bases to trimming and J lost 6 bases; unmatched junction nucleotides: 5. CDR1 is MNHEY and CDR2 is SMNVEV in the germline V gene (reference sequence). CDR3 sequence: CASRGHRGPGELFF. The CDR3 bases are TGTGCCAGCAGGGGTCACAGGGGGCCCGGGGAGCTGTTTTTT.

The sample holds many counts of this clonotype. The CDR3 here is CASSSQGPEMNTEAFF. CDR3 DNA: TGTGCCAGCAGCTCGCAGGGGCCGGAGATGAACACTGAAGCTTTCTTT. The chain uses TRBV5-6 and TRBJ1-1; D possibly corresponds to TRBD1 (6 bases). The CDR3 runs to 16 residues. Per the germline V gene, CDR1 is SGHDT and CDR2 is YYEEEE. V was trimmed by 3 bases and J by 0 bases, leaving 15 bases between them.

In the case of this clonotype: A much larger clone lies one base from this, so it may be a read error. The rearrangement uses TRBV5-1 and TRBJ2-5; a weak D match, TRBD1 (6 bases). From germline, CDR1 is SGHRS and CDR2 YFSETQ. CDR3 length: 16 residues. The CDR3 is CASSLVGQGLQEIQYF. CDR3 nucleotide sequence: TGCGCCAGCAGCTTGGTGGGACAAGGCTTACAAGAGATCCAGTACTTC.

This clonotype was recorded many times. The rearrangement joins TRBV28 to TRBJ2-5, with a weak D call TRBD1 (5 bases). The CDR3 loop spans 12 amino acids. Germline-derived CDR1 and CDR2 are MDHEN and SYDVKM. With 5 bases removed from V and 7 bases from J, the gap between germline ends came to 11 bases. Here the CDR3 reads CASSNRIRTQYF. In nucleotides, the CDR3 is TGTGCCAGCAGTAACAGGATTAGGACCCAGTACTTC. Together with reference TRBV28 and TRBJ2-5, the CDR3 gives the full variable domain: DVKVTQSSRYLVKRTGEKVFLECVQDMDHENMFWYRQDPGLGLRLIYFSYDVKMKEKGDIPEGYSVSREKKERFSLILESASTNQTSMYLCASSNRIRTQYFGPGTRLLVL.

The chain couples TRBV15 to TRBJ2-2, with a tentative D call TRBD2 (6 bases). Looked up from germline, CDR1 is LNHNV and CDR2 is YYDKDF (reference sequence). V lost 5 bases and J 4 bases, leaving 14 bases between the germline ends. The CDR3 is made up of 15 amino acids. The CDR3 coding sequence is TGTGCCACCAGCTTCAGACGGGAGCCCACCGGGGAGCTGTTTTTT. Encoded protein: CATSFRREPTGELFF. The full variable domain, rest sourced from reference TRBV15 and TRBJ2-2, is DAMVIQNPRYQVTQFGKPVTLSCSQTLNHNVMYWYQQKSSQAPKLLFHYYDKDFNNEADTPDNFQSRRPNTSFCFLDIRSPGLGDTAMYLCATSFRREPTGELFFGEGSRLTVL.

This clonotype has at least ten counts. J is TRBJ2-1 and V is TRBV29-1, with TRBD2 identical over 13 bases. This CDR3 spans 15 amino acids. Germline V lookup: CDR1 SQVTM, CDR2 ANQGSEA. The trim removed 4 bases at V and 5 bases at J, leaving 5 bases unmatched. The CDR3 DNA reads as TGCAGCGTTGTCTTGACTAGCGGGAGGAACAATGAGCAGTTCTTC. Amino acid sequence: CSVVLTSGRNNEQFF.

At least ten counts were recorded for this clonotype. The chain employs TRBV27 and TRBJ2-1; TRBD2 matches at 7 bases. J gave up 3 bases and V 2 bases, and 7 bases lay outside the gene matches. This CDR3 has 16 residues. Germline V gene data show CDR1 as MNHEY and CDR2 as SMNVEV (reference sequence). This chain's CDR3 is CASSLPPGRDYNEQFF. The CDR3 DNA reads as TGTGCCAGCAGTTTACCCCCGGGGAGGGACTACAATGAGCAGTTCTTC.

This clonotype was found a few times. The rearrangement links TRBV6-1 to TRBJ2-7; D remains ambiguous. The V gene lost 5 bases and the J gene lost 6 bases, with 26 bases spanning the gap. This CDR3 comprises 17 residues. Germline V CDR1 and CDR2: MNHNS, SASEGT. The CDR3 bases are TGTGCCAGCAGTCAACATTCTCAAATGGGCCTAGGGTTCGAGCAGTACTTC. As protein: CASSQHSQMGLGFEQYF.

This sequence joins TRBV5-1 and TRBJ2-5; no reliable D call. The CDR3 extends over 17 amino acids. V lost 7 bases and J 5 bases, leaving 27 bases between the germline ends. From germline, CDR1 is SGHRS and CDR2 YFSETQ. Here the CDR3 DNA reads TGCGCCAGCTCGAACCGGGCCCCCGCTGAGCCCCAGGAGACCCAGTACTTC. As protein: CASSNRAPAEPQETQYF. Full variable domain (rest looked up from reference TRBV5-1 and TRBJ2-5): KAGVTQTPRYLIKTRGQQVTLSCSPISGHRSVSWYQQTPGQGLQFLFEYFSETQRNKGNFPGRFSGRQFSNSRSEMNVSTLELGDSALYLCASSNRAPAEPQETQYFGPGTRLLVL.

The table lists this clonotype with many counts. The chain couples TRBV20-1 to TRBJ2-5, with 8 bases identical to TRBD1. This CDR3 spans 14 amino acids. The junction had 5 bases not matched to a gene; V was cut back by 1 base and J by 4 bases. Germline-derived CDR1 and CDR2 are DFQATT and SNEGSKA (reference sequence). For the CDR3, the DNA is TGCAGTGCTAGAGTTGCAGGGGGCGGAGAGACCCAGTACTTC. This encodes CSARVAGGGETQYF.

The V call is TRBV7-6, the J call TRBJ2-2; unclear D gene. Deletions cut 5 bases from V and 0 bases from J, with 7 bases between. This CDR3 has 14 amino acids. Germline V gene lookup returns CDR1 SGHVS and CDR2 FNYEAQ. CDR3 residues: CASSKGTNTGELFF. DNA for the CDR3: TGTGCCAGCAGCAAGGGTACGAACACCGGGGAGCTGTTTTTT.